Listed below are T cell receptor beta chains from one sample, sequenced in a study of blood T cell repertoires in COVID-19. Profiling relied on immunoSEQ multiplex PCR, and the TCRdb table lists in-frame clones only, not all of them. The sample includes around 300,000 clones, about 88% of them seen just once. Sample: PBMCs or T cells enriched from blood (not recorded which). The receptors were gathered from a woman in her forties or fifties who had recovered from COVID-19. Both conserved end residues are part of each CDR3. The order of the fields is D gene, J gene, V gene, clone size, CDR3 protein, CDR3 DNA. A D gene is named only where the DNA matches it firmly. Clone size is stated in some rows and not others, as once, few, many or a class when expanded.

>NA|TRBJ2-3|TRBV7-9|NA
CASSGSQGTATDTQYF
TGTGCCAGCAGCGGATCACAGGGGACTGCAACAGATACGCAGTATTTT
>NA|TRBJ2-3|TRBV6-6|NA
CASSRTGYRDTDTQYF
TGTGCCAGCAGCCGAACCGGGTACAGGGACACAGATACGCAGTATTTT
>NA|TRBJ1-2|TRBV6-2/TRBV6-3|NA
CASSRTGSNYGYTF
TGTGCCAGCAGCCGAACGGGGAGTAACTATGGCTACACCTTC
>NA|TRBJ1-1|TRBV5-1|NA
CASSNPRGGVQGGDTEAFF
TGCGCCAGCAGCAACCCCCGGGGGGGGGTCCAAGGGGGTGACACTGAAGCTTTCTTT
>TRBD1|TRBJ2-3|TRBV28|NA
CASSLFIRQGLTTDTQYF
TGTGCCAGCAGTTTATTCATCCGACAGGGGCTGACCACAGATACGCAGTATTTT
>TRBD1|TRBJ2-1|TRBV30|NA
CAWSTGGFGEQFF
TGTGCCTGGAGTACAGGGGGCTTTGGTGAGCAGTTCTTC
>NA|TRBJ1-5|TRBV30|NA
CAWSVGANQPQHF
TGTGCCTGGAGTGTAGGGGCTAATCAGCCCCAGCATTTT
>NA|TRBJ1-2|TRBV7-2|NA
CASSLQVQPHGYTF
TGTGCCAGCAGCTTACAGGTCCAGCCACATGGCTACACCTTC
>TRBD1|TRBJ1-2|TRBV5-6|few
CASSLGQGARGYTF
TGTGCCAGCAGCTTGGGACAGGGGGCGCGGGGCTACACCTTC
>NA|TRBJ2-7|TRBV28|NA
CASSIPRQSRAYEQYF
TGTGCCAGCAGTATCCCCCGACAGAGTAGGGCCTACGAGCAGTACTTC
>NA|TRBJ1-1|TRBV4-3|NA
CASSQDRGTEAFF
TGCGCCAGCAGCCAAGATCGGGGCACTGAAGCTTTCTTT
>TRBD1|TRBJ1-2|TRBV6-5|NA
CASSDRTGRDYGYTF
TGTGCCAGCAGCGACAGGACAGGGCGTGACTATGGCTACACCTTC
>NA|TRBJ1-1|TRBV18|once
CASSPMEGRRAEAFF
TGTGCCAGCTCACCGATGGAGGGTAGGAGGGCTGAAGCTTTCTTT
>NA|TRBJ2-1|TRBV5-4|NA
CASSRTTYNEQFF
TGTGCCAGCAGCCGGACTACTTACAATGAGCAGTTCTTC
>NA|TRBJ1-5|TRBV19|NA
CASRGGSNDYSNQPQHF
TGTGCCAGTAGGGGGGGGAGTAACGACTATAGCAATCAGCCCCAGCATTTT
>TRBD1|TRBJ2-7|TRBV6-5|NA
CASRSQPGQGYEQYF
TGTGCCAGCAGGTCACAACCGGGACAGGGTTACGAGCAGTACTTC
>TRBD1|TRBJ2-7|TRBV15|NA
CATSRGQGVPYEQYF
TGTGCCACCAGCAGAGGACAGGGGGTCCCCTACGAGCAGTACTTC
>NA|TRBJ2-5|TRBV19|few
CASSIRAETQYF
TGTGCCAGTAGTATCAGGGCGGAGACCCAGTACTTC
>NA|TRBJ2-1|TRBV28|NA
CASLMGGSSYNEQFF
TGTGCCAGCTTAATGGGTGGGAGCTCCTACAATGAGCAGTTCTTC
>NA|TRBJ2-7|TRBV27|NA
CASSLVRGSYEQYF
TGTGCCAGCAGTTTAGTCAGGGGTTCCTACGAGCAGTACTTC
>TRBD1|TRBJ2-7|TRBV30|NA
CAWSTGGSYEQYF
TGTGCCTGGAGTACAGGGGGCTCCTACGAGCAGTACTTC
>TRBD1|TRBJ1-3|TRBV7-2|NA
CASSLQPGQFSGNTIYF
TGTGCCAGCAGTCTCCAACCGGGACAGTTCTCTGGAAACACCATATATTTT
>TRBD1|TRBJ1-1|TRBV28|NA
CASSPGQAKNTEAFF
TGTGCCAGCAGTCCCGGACAGGCAAAGAACACTGAAGCTTTCTTT
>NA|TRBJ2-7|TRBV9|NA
CASSPETGSYEQYF
TGTGCCAGCAGCCCTGAGACAGGATCCTACGAGCAGTACTTC
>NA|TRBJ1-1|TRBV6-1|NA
CASSEQGLTEAFF
TGTGCCAGCAGTGAACAGGGGCTTACTGAAGCTTTCTTT
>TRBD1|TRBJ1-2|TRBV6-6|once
CASSRTGDRGPTYGYTF
TGTGCCAGCAGTCGCACCGGGGACAGGGGGCCGACATATGGCTACACCTTC
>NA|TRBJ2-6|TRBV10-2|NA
CASSRGTDSGANVLTF
TGCGCCAGCAGTAGGGGGACGGACTCTGGGGCCAACGTCCTGACTTTC
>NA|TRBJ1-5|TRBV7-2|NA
CASSLVSGLLKPQHF
TGTGCCAGCAGCTTAGTATCAGGTTTGTTGAAGCCCCAGCATTTT
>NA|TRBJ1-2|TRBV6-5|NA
CASSYTRQTNYGYTF
TGTGCCAGCAGTTACACCAGACAGACTAACTATGGCTACACCTTC
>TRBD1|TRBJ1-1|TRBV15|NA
CATSPRQGLTFF
TGTGCCACCAGCCCTCGACAGGGATTAACTTTCTTT
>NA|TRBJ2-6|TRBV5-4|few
CASSHGQISSLGANVLTF
TGTGCCAGCAGCCATGGACAGATCTCCTCTCTGGGGGCCAACGTCCTGACTTTC
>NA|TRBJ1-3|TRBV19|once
CASSIWGDSANTIYF
TGTGCCAGTAGTATCTGGGGCGACTCTGCAAACACCATATATTTT
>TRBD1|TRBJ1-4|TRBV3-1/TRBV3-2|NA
CAAGDRTNEKLFF
TGTGCCGCTGGGGACAGAACTAATGAAAAACTGTTTTTT
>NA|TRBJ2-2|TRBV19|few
CASQSPAGEITGELFF
TGTGCCAGTCAGTCCCCGGCAGGGGAAATCACCGGGGAGCTGTTTTTT
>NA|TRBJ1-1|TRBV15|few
CATSRVVGGSAIFF
TGTGCCACCAGCAGAGTCGTGGGTGGGAGCGCAATCTTCTTT
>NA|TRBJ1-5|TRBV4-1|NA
CASSQDLLSRGQRPQHF
TGCGCCAGCAGCCAAGATTTATTAAGTAGGGGCCAGAGGCCCCAGCATTTT
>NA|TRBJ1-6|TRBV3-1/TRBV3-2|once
CASSQGHNNSPLHF
TGTGCCAGCAGCCAGGGACACAATAATTCACCCCTCCACTTT
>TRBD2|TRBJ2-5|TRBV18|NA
CASSPGAGVVKTQYF
TGTGCCAGCTCACCAGGAGCGGGAGTAGTGAAGACCCAGTACTTC
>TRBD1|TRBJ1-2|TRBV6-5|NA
CASNPQGAHGYTF
TGTGCCAGCAACCCACAGGGGGCGCATGGCTACACCTTC
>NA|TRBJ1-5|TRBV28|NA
CASSSTPSNQPQHF
TGTGCCAGCAGTTCGACACCTAGCAATCAGCCCCAGCATTTT
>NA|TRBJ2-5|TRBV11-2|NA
CASSLAGTPRGETQYF
TGTGCCAGCAGCTTAGCTGGGACACCGCGGGGGGAGACCCAGTACTTC
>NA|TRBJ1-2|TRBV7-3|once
CASSLFSGTTRNYGYTF
TGTGCCAGCAGCTTATTCTCTGGGACAACCAGAAACTATGGCTACACCTTC
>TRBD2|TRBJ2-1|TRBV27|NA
CASSGRILAGGNNEQFF
TGTGCCAGCAGTGGACGTATCCTAGCGGGAGGCAACAATGAGCAGTTCTTC
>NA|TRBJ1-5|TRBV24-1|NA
CATSDRAGQPQHF
TGTGCCACCAGTGACAGGGCCGGGCAGCCCCAGCATTTT
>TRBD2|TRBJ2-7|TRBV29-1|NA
CSVRLAGYTGEQYF
TGCAGCGTCCGACTAGCGGGATATACCGGCGAGCAGTACTTC
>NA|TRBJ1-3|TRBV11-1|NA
CASSHGTTGNTIYF
TGTGCCAGCAGCCATGGGACTACTGGAAACACCATATATTTT
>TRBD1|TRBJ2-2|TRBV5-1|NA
CASRKTGENTGELFF
TGCGCCAGCCGTAAGACAGGGGAAAACACCGGGGAGCTGTTTTTT
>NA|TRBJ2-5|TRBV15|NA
CATSRDSQETQYF
TGTGCCACCAGCAGGGACTCTCAAGAGACCCAGTACTTC
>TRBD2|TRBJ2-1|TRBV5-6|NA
CASSLGPSGNSYNEQFF
TGTGCCAGCAGCTTGGGTCCTAGCGGGAACTCCTACAATGAGCAGTTCTTC
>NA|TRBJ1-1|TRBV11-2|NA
CASSLVQVQAFF
TGTGCCAGCAGCTTAGTCCAGGTGCAAGCTTTCTTT
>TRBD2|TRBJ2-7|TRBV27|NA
CASAKGTSATYEQYF
TGTGCCAGCGCTAAGGGGACTAGCGCTACCTACGAGCAGTACTTC
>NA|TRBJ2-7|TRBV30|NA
CAWSGRGAINEQYF
TGTGCCTGGAGTGGACGGGGGGCGATCAACGAGCAGTACTTC
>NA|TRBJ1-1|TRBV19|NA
CASSGNNRNTEAFF
TGTGCCAGCAGCGGTAATAATCGGAACACTGAAGCTTTCTTT
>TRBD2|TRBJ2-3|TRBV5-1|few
CASSPEAGVQDTQYF
TGCGCCAGCAGCCCAGAAGCGGGAGTTCAAGATACGCAGTATTTT
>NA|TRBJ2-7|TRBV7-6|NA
CASSLEQHYEQYF
TGTGCCAGCAGCTTAGAACAGCACTACGAGCAGTACTTC
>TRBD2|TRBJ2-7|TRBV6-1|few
CASSEGLADTYEQYF
TGTGCCAGCAGTGAGGGACTAGCGGACACCTACGAGCAGTACTTC
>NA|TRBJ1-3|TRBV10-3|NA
CAISAGPLSGNTIYF
TGTGCCATCAGTGCGGGTCCGCTGAGTGGAAACACCATATATTTT
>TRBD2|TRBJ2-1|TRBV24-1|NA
CATSDALAGLYNEQFF
TGTGCCACCAGTGACGCTCTAGCGGGACTATACAATGAGCAGTTCTTC
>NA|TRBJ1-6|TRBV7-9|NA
CASSLTGAYNSPLHF
TGTGCCAGCAGCTTGACAGGAGCCTATAATTCACCCCTCCACTTT
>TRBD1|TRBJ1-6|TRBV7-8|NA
CASSGRTGINSPLHF
TGTGCCAGCAGCGGACGGACAGGGATAAATTCACCCCTCCACTTT